Presented here are 25 T cell receptor beta chains from one specimen sequenced in a study of OX40 agonist ivuxolimab in advanced cancers. TCRdb keeps only in-frame clones here, not all; method: immunoSEQ multiplex PCR. The data hold 35,000 to 40,000 clones, with around 82% observed a single time. Specimen: CD4+ or CD8+ T cells sorted from blood, collected in a trial of the OX40 agonist ivuxolimab. The receptors stem from an adult with an advanced solid tumor such as melanoma, head and neck, liver or kidney cancer.

This chain links TRBV9 with TRBJ1-1, with D perhaps matching TRBD1 (5 bases). Trimming removed 0 bases from V and 5 bases from J, with 11 bases in between. The CDR3 length is 14 residues. Germline loops: CDR1 SGDLS, CDR2 YYNGEE. Here the CDR3 reads CASSVEGRGTEAFF. The CDR3 DNA is TGTGCCAGCAGCGTAGAGGGGCGCGGAACTGAAGCTTTCTTT.

V usage is TRBV19 and J usage is TRBJ1-1; TRBD1 aligns across 9 bases. The CDR3 contains 14 residues. With V trimmed by 6 bases and J by 6 bases, 8 bases remained unmatched. Germline V CDR1 and CDR2: LNHDA, SQIVND (reference sequence). The CDR3 coding sequence is TGTGCCAGTAGGGGGAGGGACAGGGTACCTGAAGCTTTCTTT. It encodes CASRGRDRVPEAFF.

The chain links TRBV6-5 to TRBJ1-2, with D perhaps matching TRBD1 (5 bases). Germline V gives CDR1 MNHEY, CDR2 SVGAGI. This CDR3 is 14 amino acids long. V was trimmed by 2 bases and J by 4 bases, leaving 11 bases between them. CDR3 sequence: CASSYRDVFYGYTF. CDR3 nucleotides: TGTGCCAGCAGTTACCGGGACGTGTTCTATGGCTACACCTTC.

The chain uses TRBV21-1 and TRBJ2-7; the D call TRBD2 from the table was never checked on the DNA. TRBV21-1 is described as a pseudogene. The CDR3 covers 16 residues. The CDR3 sequence: CASSNLRRYGRVGQYF. The CDR3 DNA follows: TGTGCCAGCAGCAATTTGAGGAGGTATGGTAGGGTGGGGCAGTACTTC.

The chain carries TRBV7-9 and TRBJ2-3; a weak D match, TRBD2 (6 bases). CDR3 length: 15 residues. Germline V lookup: CDR1 SEHNR, CDR2 FQNEAQ (reference sequence). The germline V and J ends were trimmed by 4 bases and 6 bases, with 17 bases remaining between them. The CDR3 region is CASSYPYAGTDTQYF. CDR3 bases: TGTGCCAGCAGCTACCCCTACGCGGGGACGGATACGCAGTATTTT. Filled out from reference TRBV7-9 and TRBJ2-3, the complete variable domain reads DTGVSQNPRHKITKRGQNVTFRCDPISEHNRLYWYRQTLGQGPEFLTYFQNEAQLEKSRLLSDRFSAERPKGSFSTLEIQRTEQGDSAMYLCASSYPYAGTDTQYFGPGTRLTVL.

J is TRBJ1-5 and V is TRBV30, with D perhaps TRBD1 (6 bases). Germline CDR1 GTSNPN, CDR2 SVGIG (reference sequence). V was cut by 1 base and J by 7 bases, with 14 bases left in between. This CDR3 region has 14 residues. CDR3: CAWSAGSQGQPQHF. The CDR3 nucleotides are TGTGCCTGGAGTGCGGGGTCCCAGGGGCAGCCCCAGCATTTT.

The CDR3 DNA reads TGTGCCAGCAGCCCAGGAGGGGGCACTAGGAGCGGCTACGAGCAGTACTTC. Translation: CASSPGGGTRSGYEQYF. The genes are TRBV5-6 and TRBJ2-7; D may be TRBD1 (7 bases). CDR3 length: 17 amino acids. Germline CDR1 SGHDT, CDR2 YYEEEE. The V end was cut by 4 bases, the J end by 3 bases, with 23 bases between. Based on the CDR3 plus reference TRBV5-6 and TRBJ2-7, the full variable domain is DAGVTQSPTHLIKTRGQQVTLRCSPKSGHDTVSWYQQALGQGPQFIFQYYEEEERQRGNFPDRFSGHQFPNYSSELNVNALLLGDSALYLCASSPGGGTRSGYEQYFGPGTRLTVT.

The chain uses TRBV4-3 and TRBJ2-4; D may be TRBD1 or TRBD2 (5 bases each). The CDR3 extends over 17 amino acids. CDR1 LGHNA and CDR2 YSLEER come from the germline V gene. Deletions cut 0 bases from V and 0 bases from J, with 12 bases between. CDR3 DNA sequence: TGCGCCAGCAGCCAAGATGGTGGGGGATCAGCCAAAAACATTCAGTACTTC. Protein: CASSQDGGGSAKNIQYF.

CDR3 in DNA: TGCGCCAGCAGCCAACAGGTTTATAGCAATCAGCCCCAGCATTTT. Translation: CASSQQVYSNQPQHF. The chain couples TRBV4-1 to TRBJ1-5, with D uncertain. Germline V gene data show CDR1 as MGHRA and CDR2 as YSYEKL. CDR3 length: 15 amino acids. The ends were cut back, 2 bases at V and 0 bases at J, with 8 bases in the middle.

The CDR3 DNA is TGTGCCAGCAGCATCGACAGGGATACGCAGTATTTT. It is translated as CASSIDRDTQYF. The chain couples TRBV5-8 to TRBJ2-3, with TRBD1 as a possible D gene (6 bases). There are 12 residues in the CDR3. Looked up from germline, CDR1 is SGHTS and CDR2 is YDEGEE. V lost 4 bases and J 6 bases, leaving 9 bases between the germline ends.

The rearrangement joins TRBV12-5 to TRBJ2-5; D ambiguous. V was cut by 5 bases and J by 4 bases, with 8 bases left in between. CDR3 length: 12 residues. The germline gives CDR1 LGHNT, CDR2 FRNRAP. CDR3 amino acids: CASGMRPETQYF. The CDR3 DNA reads as TGTGCTAGTGGTATGAGGCCAGAGACCCAGTACTTC. Variable domain in full (rest from reference TRBV12-5 and TRBJ2-5): DARVTQTPRHKVTEMGQEVTMRCQPILGHNTVFWYRQTMMQGLELLAYFRNRAPLDDSGMPKDRFSAEMPDATLATLKIQPSEPRDSAVYFCASGMRPETQYFGPGTRLLVL.

In nucleotides, the CDR3 is TGTGCCAGCAGCCCGGGGCAGAACTCCGTTAAAGCTTTCTTT. It yields the protein CASSPGQNSVKAFF. V usage is TRBV5-6 and J usage is TRBJ1-1; a weak D match, TRBD1 (5 bases). CDR1 and CDR2 from the germline V gene are SGHDT and YYEEEE. The V end was cut by 4 bases, the J end by 9 bases, with 19 bases between. The CDR3 has 14 amino acids.

The chain uses TRBV5-1 and TRBJ1-4; D is undetermined. The CDR3 spans 15 residues. V lost 2 bases, J lost 2 bases, and 10 bases lay in between. The germline V gene encodes CDR1 SGHRS and CDR2 YFSETQ. CDR3 sequence: CASSLFRGTNEKLFF. Here the CDR3 DNA reads TGCGCCAGCAGCTTATTCAGAGGGACTAATGAAAAACTGTTTTTT.

The chain is built from TRBV18 and TRBJ1-1; D unresolved. The V and J ends lost 3 bases and 6 bases respectively, with 5 bases between them. Germline values: CDR1 KGHSH, CDR2 LQKENI. The CDR3 consists of 11 residues. CDR3 coding DNA: TGTGCCAGCTCACCCACAGCTGAAGCTTTCTTT. This sequence encodes CASSPTAEAFF.

The gene calls are TRBV12-1 and TRBJ1-1; TRBD1 reflects the table's D call only, with no check against the DNA. TRBV12-1 is a documented pseudogene. CDR3 length equals 16 residues. The CDR3 reads CASSYLDRGGNTEAFF. CDR3 sequence (DNA): TGTGCCAGCAGCTACCTGGACAGGGGGGGGAACACTGAAGCTTTCTTT.

The V and J genes are TRBV11-1 and TRBJ2-7; 7 bases map to TRBD1. CDR1 and CDR2 from the germline V gene are SGHAT and FQDESV (reference sequence). The CDR3 is 15 amino acids. V shed 3 bases, J shed 4 bases, and the junction held 9 bases outside the gene matches. CDR3 sequence: CASSFSPGGGYEQYF. As DNA, the CDR3 is TGTGCCAGCAGCTTCAGTCCAGGGGGTGGTTACGAGCAGTACTTC.

This clone was picked up a small number of times. Germline and junction disagree at one end, which may indicate a read error. This chain joins TRBV7-7 and TRBJ2-5; TRBD1 might be the D (5 bases). The V gene's germline CDR1 is SSHAT and CDR2 FNYEAQ (reference sequence). The CDR3 extends over 15 amino acids. The CDR3 DNA reads as TGTGCTAGCAGCCCAGGGCTGTTGTACCAAGAGACCCAGTACTTC. Protein sequence: CASSPGLLYQETQYF.

V is TRBV5-4 and J is TRBJ1-6, with D possibly being TRBD1 (5 bases). The CDR3 sequence is 18 residues long. Germline V CDR1 and CDR2: SGHNT, YYREEE (reference sequence). Deletions cut 3 bases from V and 5 bases from J, with 21 bases between. The CDR3 spells CASSYSGTSLLHNSPLHF. The DNA of the CDR3 is TGTGCCAGCAGCTATTCCGGGACGTCCCTCCTCCATAATTCACCCCTCCACTTT.

With regard to this clone: Other DNA variants within this sample encode the same CDR3. The chain combines TRBV29-1 with TRBJ1-3, with D perhaps matching TRBD1 (5 bases). The V gene lost 4 bases and the J gene lost 0 bases, with 7 bases spanning the gap. CDR1 is SQVTM and CDR2 is ANQGSEA in the germline V gene. CDR3 size: 13 residues. CDR3 sequence reads: CSVVGGSGNTIYF. CDR3 bases: TGCAGCGTTGTCGGGGGCTCTGGAAACACCATATATTTT.

The chain couples TRBV27 to TRBJ1-2; 7 bases map to TRBD1. CDR3 length equals 16 residues. V lost 4 bases to trimming and J lost 8 bases; unmatched junction nucleotides: 16. The germline V gene encodes CDR1 MNHEY and CDR2 SMNVEV (reference sequence). CDR3 sequence reads: CASSSEGGRGMEGYTF. The CDR3, as DNA: TGTGCCAGCAGTTCTGAGGGCGGCAGGGGGATGGAAGGCTACACCTTC.

V and J are TRBV6-5 and TRBJ1-1; TRBD1 aligns across 9 bases. Germline CDR1 and CDR2: MNHEY and SVGAGI. The CDR3 contains 14 residues. The J segment lost 5 bases and the V segment lost 4 bases, leaving 5 bases of the junction unmatched. CDR3 protein: CASSWDRVRTEAFF. CDR3 DNA: TGTGCCAGCAGTTGGGACAGGGTGCGAACTGAAGCTTTCTTT.

V gene TRBV5-4 combines with J gene TRBJ2-3; TRBD2 agrees at 12 bases. Germline CDR1 is SGHNT and CDR2 is YYREEE (reference sequence). This CDR3 has 17 residues. The junction had 9 bases not matched to a gene; V was cut back by 4 bases and J by 3 bases. Here the CDR3 DNA reads TGTGCCAGCAGCCCAAGGACTAGCGGGGTGGGGACAGATACGCAGTATTTT. Translation: CASSPRTSGVGTDTQYF. The full variable domain, in which reference TRBV5-4 and TRBJ2-3 provide the parts outside the CDR3, is ETGVTQSPTHLIKTRGQQVTLRCSSQSGHNTVSWYQQALGQGPQFIFQYYREEENGRGNFPPRFSGLQFPNYSSELNVNALELDDSALYLCASSPRTSGVGTDTQYFGPGTRLTVL.

The chain combines TRBV7-9 with TRBJ1-5, with 7 bases matching TRBD1. The CDR3 spans 12 residues. V was pared by 5 bases and J by 9 bases, with 4 bases of the junction left unmatched. Germline assignment: CDR1 SEHNR and CDR2 FQNEAQ (reference sequence). CDR3 nucleotides: TGTGCCAGCAGCCCAGGGGGGGTGCCCCAGCATTTT. Its translation: CASSPGGVPQHF.

The chain employs TRBV19 and TRBJ2-7, with 8 bases fitting TRBD2. Germline V gene sequence: CDR1 LNHDA, CDR2 SQIVND (reference sequence). The CDR3 sequence is 14 residues long. Trimming cost V 3 bases and J 2 bases; bases outside gene matches: 3. The CDR3 reads CASSIAGGPYEQYF. CDR3 in DNA: TGTGCCAGTAGTATTGCGGGGGGCCCCTACGAGCAGTACTTC.

This chain uses TRBV6-6 with TRBJ1-6; 8 bases agree with TRBD1. The germline V gene has CDR1 MNHNY and CDR2 SVGAGI (reference sequence). Trimming at V came to 6 bases and at J to 6 bases, leaving 4 bases not matched to a gene. The CDR3 is made up of 14 amino acids. In DNA, the CDR3 is TGTGCCAGCAGCAAGGACAGGGTTAATTCACCCCTCCACTTT. This codes for CASSKDRVNSPLHF.